This TCR beta chain was captured by sequencing in a study of cytomegalovirus exposure and HLA in healthy donors. This clone was detected only a few times. Its antigen is not known. Both 60 Vbeta primers and 13 Jbeta primers went into the PCR. Profiling relied on immunoSEQ multiplex PCR, and the TCRdb table lists in-frame clones only, not all of them. The data show some 190,000 clones, with around 82% seen just once and 14% held by the top ten. Germline CDR1 is SGHRS and CDR2 is YFSETQ. This CDR3 region has 15 residues. Trimming at V came to 3 bases and at J to 6 bases, leaving 10 bases not matched to a gene. Study results and caveats: Productive status was seen about 90% or about 30% of the time for most TCR beta V segments in an earlier analysis. DRB1 showed the most TCR associations and HLA-C the fewest in a later analysis, as rates varied by HLA locus. Likely technical artifact: a cluster of highly shared sequence variants. Altogether, 150 or so TCR beta chains were recorded as cytomegalovirus-associated.

The chain carries TRBV5-1 and TRBJ1-2, with 8 nucleotides matching TRBD1. The sample consisted of PBMCs. The source is a woman aged 30 to 39 in good health and CMV-seropositive. CDR3 sequence reads: CASSSTGTGRHGYTF. DNA of the CDR3: TGCGCCAGCAGCTCCACCGGGACAGGCAGGCATGGCTACACCTTC.